This T cell receptor beta chain was sequenced during a study of T cell responses to AZD1222 COVID-19 vaccine. The protocol was immunoSEQ multiplex PCR, while the TCRdb copy is restricted to in-frame clones and leaves out a portion. The sample includes 94,000 or so clones, 90% of them seen just once. The V gene's germline CDR1 is SEHNR and CDR2 FQNEAQ (reference sequence). Trimming took 3 bases from V and 0 from J, leaving 8 bases between them. CDR3 length equals 15 residues. The chain carries TRBV7-9 and TRBJ2-2; D is possibly TRBD2 (6 bases). The sequences come from peripheral blood, collected on day 0 of AZD1222 vaccination. The sequence derives from an adult in good health. In nucleotides, the CDR3 is TGTGCCAGCAGCTTCCCGGGGGCGAACACCGGGGAGCTGTTTTTT. Encoded protein: CASSFPGANTGELFF.